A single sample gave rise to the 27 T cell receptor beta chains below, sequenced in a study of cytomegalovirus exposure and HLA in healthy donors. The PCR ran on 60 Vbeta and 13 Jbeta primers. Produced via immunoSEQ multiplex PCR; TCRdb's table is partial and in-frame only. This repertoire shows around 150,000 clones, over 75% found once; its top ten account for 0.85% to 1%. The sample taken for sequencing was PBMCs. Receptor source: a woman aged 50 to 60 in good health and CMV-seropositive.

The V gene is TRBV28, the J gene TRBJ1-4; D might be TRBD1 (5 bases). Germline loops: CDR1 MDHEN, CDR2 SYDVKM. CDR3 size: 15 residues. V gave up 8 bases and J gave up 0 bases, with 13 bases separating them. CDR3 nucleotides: TGTGCCAGCCGCTTGACAGACGCAACTAATGAAAAACTGTTTTTT. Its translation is CASRLTDATNEKLFF.

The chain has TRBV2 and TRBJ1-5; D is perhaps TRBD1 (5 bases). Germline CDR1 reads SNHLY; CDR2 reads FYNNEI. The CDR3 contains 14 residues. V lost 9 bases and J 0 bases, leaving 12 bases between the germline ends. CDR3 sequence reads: CASKQANSNQPQHF. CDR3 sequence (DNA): TGTGCCAGTAAACAGGCGAATAGCAATCAGCCCCAGCATTTT.

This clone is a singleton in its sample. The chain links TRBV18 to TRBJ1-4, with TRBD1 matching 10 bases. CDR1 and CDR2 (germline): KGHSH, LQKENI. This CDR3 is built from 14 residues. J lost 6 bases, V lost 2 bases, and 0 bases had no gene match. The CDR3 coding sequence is TGTGCCAGCTCACCAGGGACAGGGGATGAAAAACTGTTTTTT. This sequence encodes CASSPGTGDEKLFF.

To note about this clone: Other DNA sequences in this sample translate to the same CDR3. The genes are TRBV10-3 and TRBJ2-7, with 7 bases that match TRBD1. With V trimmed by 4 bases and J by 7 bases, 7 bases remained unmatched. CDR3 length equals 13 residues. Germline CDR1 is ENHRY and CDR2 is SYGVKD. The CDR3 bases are TGTGCCATCAGTGGAGGCAGGGGGTATGAGCAGTACTTC. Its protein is CAISGGRGYEQYF.

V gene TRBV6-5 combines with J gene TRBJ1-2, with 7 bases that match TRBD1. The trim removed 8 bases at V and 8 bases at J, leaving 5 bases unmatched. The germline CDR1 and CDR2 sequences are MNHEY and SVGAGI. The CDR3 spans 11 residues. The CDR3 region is CASQGGYGYTF. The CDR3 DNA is TGTGCCAGCCAGGGGGGCTACGGCTACACCTTC.

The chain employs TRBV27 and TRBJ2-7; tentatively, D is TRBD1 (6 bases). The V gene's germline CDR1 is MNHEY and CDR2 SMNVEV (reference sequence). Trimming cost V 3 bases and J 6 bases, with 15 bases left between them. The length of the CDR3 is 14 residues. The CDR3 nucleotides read TGTGCCAGCAGTTTCATGACAGGCTCGGCCGAGCAGTACTTC. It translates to CASSFMTGSAEQYF.

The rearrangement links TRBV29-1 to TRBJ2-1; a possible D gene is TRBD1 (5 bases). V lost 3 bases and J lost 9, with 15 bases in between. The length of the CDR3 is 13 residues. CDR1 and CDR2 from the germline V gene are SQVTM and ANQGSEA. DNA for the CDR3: TGCAGCGTTGACATCAGGAAAAGGGGTGAGCAGTTCTTC. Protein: CSVDIRKRGEQFF.

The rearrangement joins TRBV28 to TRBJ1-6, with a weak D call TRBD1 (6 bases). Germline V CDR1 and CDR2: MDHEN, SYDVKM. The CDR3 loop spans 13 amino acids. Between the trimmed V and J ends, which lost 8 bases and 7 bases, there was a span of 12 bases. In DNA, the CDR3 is TGTGCCAGCCAGGGGCAGCGGAATTCACCCCTCCACTTT. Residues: CASQGQRNSPLHF.

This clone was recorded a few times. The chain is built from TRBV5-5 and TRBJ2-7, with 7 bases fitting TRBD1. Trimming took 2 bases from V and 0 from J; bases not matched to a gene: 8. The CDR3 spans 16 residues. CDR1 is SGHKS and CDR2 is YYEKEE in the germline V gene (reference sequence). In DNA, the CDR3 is TGTGCCAGCAGCTTTATGGTCCGGGACAGCTCCTACGAGCAGTACTTC. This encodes CASSFMVRDSSYEQYF.

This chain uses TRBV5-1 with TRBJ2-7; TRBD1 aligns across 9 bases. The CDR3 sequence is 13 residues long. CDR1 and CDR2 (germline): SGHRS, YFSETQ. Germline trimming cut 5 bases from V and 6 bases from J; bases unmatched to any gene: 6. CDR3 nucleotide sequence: TGCGCCAGCAGTCTCGGGACAGGGAGCGAGCAGTACTTC. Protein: CASSLGTGSEQYF.

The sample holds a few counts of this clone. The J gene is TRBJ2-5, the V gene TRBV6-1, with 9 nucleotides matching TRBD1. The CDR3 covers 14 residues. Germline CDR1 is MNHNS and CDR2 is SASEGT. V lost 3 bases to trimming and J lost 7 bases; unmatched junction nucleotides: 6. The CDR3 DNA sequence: TGTGCCAGCAGTGAGGGAGACAGGGGGGGGACCCAGTACTTC. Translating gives CASSEGDRGGTQYF.

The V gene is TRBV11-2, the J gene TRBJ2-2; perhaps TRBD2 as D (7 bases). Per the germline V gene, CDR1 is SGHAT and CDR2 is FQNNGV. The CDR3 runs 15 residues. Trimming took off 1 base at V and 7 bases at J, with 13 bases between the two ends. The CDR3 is CASSLVPGGRGELFF. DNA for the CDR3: TGTGCCAGCAGCTTAGTACCCGGGGGGCGCGGGGAGCTGTTTTTT.

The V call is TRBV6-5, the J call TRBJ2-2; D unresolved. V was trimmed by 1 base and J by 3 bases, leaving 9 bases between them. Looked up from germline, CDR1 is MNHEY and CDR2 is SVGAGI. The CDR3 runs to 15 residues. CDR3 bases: TGTGCCAGCAGTTACTGGCAGGCCTACACCGGGGAGCTGTTTTTT. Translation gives CASSYWQAYTGELFF.

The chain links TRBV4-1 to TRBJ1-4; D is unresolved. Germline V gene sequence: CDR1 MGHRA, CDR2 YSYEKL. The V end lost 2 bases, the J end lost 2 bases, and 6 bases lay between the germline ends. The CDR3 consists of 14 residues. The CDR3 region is CASSQPGTNEKLFF. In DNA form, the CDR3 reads TGCGCCAGCAGCCAACCGGGGACTAATGAAAAACTGTTTTTT.

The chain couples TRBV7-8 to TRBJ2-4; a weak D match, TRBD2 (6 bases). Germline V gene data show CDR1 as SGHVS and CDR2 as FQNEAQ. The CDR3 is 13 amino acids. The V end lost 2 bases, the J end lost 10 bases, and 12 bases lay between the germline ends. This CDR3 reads CASSLPGRGIQYF. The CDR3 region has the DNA TGTGCCAGCAGCTTACCAGGACGGGGGATTCAGTACTTC.

The CDR3 loop is CASSRTSGLYNEQFF. In DNA, the CDR3 is TGTGCCAGTAGTCGCACTAGCGGACTATACAATGAGCAGTTCTTC. V is TRBV19 and J is TRBJ2-1; 8 positions agree with TRBD2. CDR1 and CDR2 (germline): LNHDA, SQIVND (reference sequence). This CDR3 spans 15 amino acids. Trimming at V came to 5 bases and at J to 4 bases, leaving 7 bases not matched to a gene.

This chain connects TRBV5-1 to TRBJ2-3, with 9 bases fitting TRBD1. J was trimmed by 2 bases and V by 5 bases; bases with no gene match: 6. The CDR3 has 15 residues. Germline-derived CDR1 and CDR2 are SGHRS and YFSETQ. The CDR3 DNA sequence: TGCGCCAGCAGTGCCGGGACAGGGTTCACAGATACGCAGTATTTT. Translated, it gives CASSAGTGFTDTQYF.

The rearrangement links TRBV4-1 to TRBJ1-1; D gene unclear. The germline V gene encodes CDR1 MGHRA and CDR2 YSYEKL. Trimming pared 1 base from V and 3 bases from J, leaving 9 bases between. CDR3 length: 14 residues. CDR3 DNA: TGCGCCAGCAGCCAAGTCGGTAGTTACACTGAAGCTTTCTTT. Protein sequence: CASSQVGSYTEAFF.

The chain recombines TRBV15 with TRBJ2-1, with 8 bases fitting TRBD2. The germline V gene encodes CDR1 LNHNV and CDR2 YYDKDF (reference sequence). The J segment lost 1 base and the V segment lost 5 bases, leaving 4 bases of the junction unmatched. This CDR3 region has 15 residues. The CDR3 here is CATSLTSGSYNEQFF. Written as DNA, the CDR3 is TGTGCCACCAGCCTTACTAGCGGTTCCTACAATGAGCAGTTCTTC.

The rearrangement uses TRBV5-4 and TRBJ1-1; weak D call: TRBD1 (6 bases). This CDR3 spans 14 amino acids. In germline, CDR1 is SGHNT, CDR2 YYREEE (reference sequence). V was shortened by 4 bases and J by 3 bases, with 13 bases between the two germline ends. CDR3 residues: CASSPGGPYTEAFF. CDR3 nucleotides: TGTGCCAGCAGCCCGGGGGGGCCTTACACTGAAGCTTTCTTT.

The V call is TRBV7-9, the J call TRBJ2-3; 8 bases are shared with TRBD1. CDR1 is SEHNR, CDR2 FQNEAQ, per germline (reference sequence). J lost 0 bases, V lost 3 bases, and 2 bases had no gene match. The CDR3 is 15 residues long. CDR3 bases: TGTGCCAGCAGCTTTGGGACAGGTAGCACAGATACGCAGTATTTT. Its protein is CASSFGTGSTDTQYF.

The CDR3 spells CAWSKGTGYNEQFF. In nucleotides, the CDR3 is TGTGCCTGGAGTAAAGGGACAGGCTACAATGAGCAGTTCTTC. The V and J genes are TRBV30 and TRBJ2-1, with 8 nucleotides matching TRBD1. The V and J ends lost 2 bases and 3 bases, in that order; junction bases with no gene match: 3. The CDR3 has 14 amino acids. Germline V lookup: CDR1 GTSNPN, CDR2 SVGIG (reference sequence).

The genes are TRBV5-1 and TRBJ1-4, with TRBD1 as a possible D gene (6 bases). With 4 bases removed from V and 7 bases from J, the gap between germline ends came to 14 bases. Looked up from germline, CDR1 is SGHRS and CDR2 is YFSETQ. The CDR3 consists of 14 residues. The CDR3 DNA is TGCGCCAGCAGCCTTACAGGGTCGCCTGAAAAACTGTTTTTT. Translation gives CASSLTGSPEKLFF.

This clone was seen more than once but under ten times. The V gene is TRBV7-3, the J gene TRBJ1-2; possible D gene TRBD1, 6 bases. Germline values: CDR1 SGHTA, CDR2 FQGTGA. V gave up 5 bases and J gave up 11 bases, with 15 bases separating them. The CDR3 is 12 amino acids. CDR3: CASSPERGSYTF. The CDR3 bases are TGTGCCAGCAGCCCTGAGAGGGGGTCGTACACCTTC.

The CDR3 coding sequence is TGTGCCAGCAGCGTAGATTTTATCGGGACAAACGAGCAGTACTTC. As protein: CASSVDFIGTNEQYF. The J gene is TRBJ2-7, the V gene TRBV9, with a possible D match to TRBD1 (6 bases). Germline V gives CDR1 SGDLS, CDR2 YYNGEE. The CDR3 consists of 15 residues. V lost 0 bases and J 5 bases, leaving 15 bases between the germline ends.

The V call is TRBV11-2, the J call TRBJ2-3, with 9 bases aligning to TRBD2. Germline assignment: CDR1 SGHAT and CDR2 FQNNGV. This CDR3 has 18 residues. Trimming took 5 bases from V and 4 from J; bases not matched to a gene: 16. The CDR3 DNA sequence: TGTGCCAGCAGCCCCTCCCGGGGAGTAGCGGGGGAAGCAGATACGCAGTATTTT. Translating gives CASSPSRGVAGEADTQYF.

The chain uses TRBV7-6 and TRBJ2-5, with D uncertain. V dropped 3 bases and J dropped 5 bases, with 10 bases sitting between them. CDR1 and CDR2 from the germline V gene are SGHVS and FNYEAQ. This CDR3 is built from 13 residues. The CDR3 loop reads CASSLSFGETQYF. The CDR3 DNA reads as TGTGCCAGCAGCTTGTCGTTCGGGGAGACCCAGTACTTC.